This T cell receptor beta chain stems from a study of control samples from healthy donors and cancer patients. Germline loops: CDR1 WSHSY, CDR2 SAAADI. The CDR3 spans 13 residues. V was pared by 8 bases and J by 4 bases, with 13 bases between. Method: immunoSEQ multiplex PCR; TCRdb's copy keeps in-frame clones and lacks some. The table includes 150,000 to 200,000 clones, around 90% detected once. Sequencing was done on a sample of blood. This clonotype was sampled from a young man in good health. The rearrangement joins TRBV10-2 to TRBJ2-3; D perhaps matches TRBD2 (5 bases). CDR3 sequence reads: CASAILAADTQYF. The CDR3, as DNA: TGCGCCAGCGCGATTCTAGCAGCAGATACGCAGTATTTT.